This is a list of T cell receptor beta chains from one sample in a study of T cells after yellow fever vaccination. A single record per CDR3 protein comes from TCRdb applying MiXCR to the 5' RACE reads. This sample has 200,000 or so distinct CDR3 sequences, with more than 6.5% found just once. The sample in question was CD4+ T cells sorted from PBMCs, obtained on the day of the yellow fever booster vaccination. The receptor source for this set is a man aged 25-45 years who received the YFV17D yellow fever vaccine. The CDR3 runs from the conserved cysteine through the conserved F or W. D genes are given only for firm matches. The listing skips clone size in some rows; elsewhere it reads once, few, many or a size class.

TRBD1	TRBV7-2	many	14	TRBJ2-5	TGTGCCAGCAGCTCTAGACAGGGGAGTCTGACCCAGTACTTC	CASSSRQGSLTQYF
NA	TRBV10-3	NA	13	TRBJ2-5	TGTGCCATCAGTTCCGGGATTCAAGAGACCCAGTACTTC	CAISSGIQETQYF
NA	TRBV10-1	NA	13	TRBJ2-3	TGCGCCAGCAGCCCCGTATTGGGAGATACGCAGTATTTT	CASSPVLGDTQYF
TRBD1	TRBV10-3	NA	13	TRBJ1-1	TGTGCCACTTGGGACAGGGTTAACACTGAAGCTTTCTTT	CATWDRVNTEAFF
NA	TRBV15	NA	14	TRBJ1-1	TGTGCCACCAGCAGAGAGAGGTTACAGGGATCAGCTTTCTTT	CATSRERLQGSAFF
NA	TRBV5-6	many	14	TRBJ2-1	TGTGCCAGCAGCTTGGACCAGGGGAGGAATGAGCAGTTCTTC	CASSLDQGRNEQFF
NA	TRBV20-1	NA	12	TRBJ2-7	TGCAGTACCCGTCAGCCCCCCTACGAGCAGTACTTC	CSTRQPPYEQYF
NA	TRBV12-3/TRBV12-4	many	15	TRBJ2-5	TGTGCCAGCAGTCTCGGGACTGCCCCCCAAGAGACCCAGTACTTC	CASSLGTAPQETQYF
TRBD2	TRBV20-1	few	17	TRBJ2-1	TGCAGTGCTAGAGATGAGGCTAGCGGGAGCTCCTACAATGAGCAGTTCTTC	CSARDEASGSSYNEQFF
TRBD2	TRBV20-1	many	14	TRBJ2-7	TGCAGTGCTAGAGGACTAGCGTCCTCCTACGAGCAGTACTTC	CSARGLASSYEQYF
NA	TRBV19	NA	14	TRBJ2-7	TGTGCCAGTAGTCTTCTCATCGGGGGCTACGAGCAGTACTTC	CASSLLIGGYEQYF
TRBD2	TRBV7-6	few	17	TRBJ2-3	TGTGCCAGCAGCTTAGGCCGGCTAGCGGGAGCGCCAGATACGCAGTATTTT	CASSLGRLAGAPDTQYF
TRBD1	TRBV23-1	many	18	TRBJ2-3	TGCGCCAGCAGTCAATCGATATTCGCGAGGGGGCTGCCAGATACGCAGTATTTT	CASSQSIFARGLPDTQYF
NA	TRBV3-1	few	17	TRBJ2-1	TGTGCCAGCAGCCTCTCGGCTAGCGCCAGCTCCTACAATGAGCAGTTCTTC	CASSLSASASSYNEQFF
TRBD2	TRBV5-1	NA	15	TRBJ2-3	TGCGCCAGCAGCTTGGATCGGGGGGACACAGATACGCAGTATTTT	CASSLDRGDTDTQYF
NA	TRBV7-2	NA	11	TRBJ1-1	TGTGCCAGCAGCTTACGTGGTGAAGCTTTCTTT	CASSLRGEAFF
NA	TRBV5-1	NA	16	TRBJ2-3	TGCGCCAGTAACAACGACCCCGGTCAGACCACAGATACGCAGTATTTT	CASNNDPGQTTDTQYF
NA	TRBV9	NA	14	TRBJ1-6	TGTGCCAGCGCTGACAGGACTAATAATTCACCCCTCCACTTT	CASADRTNNSPLHF
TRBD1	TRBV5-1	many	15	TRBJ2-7	TGCGCCAGCAGCTTGAGAGGACAGGTGGCCTACGAGCAGTACTTC	CASSLRGQVAYEQYF
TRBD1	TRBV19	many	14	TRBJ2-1	TGTGCCAGTTCCCGGGACAGGGCGTACAATGAGCAGTTCTTC	CASSRDRAYNEQFF
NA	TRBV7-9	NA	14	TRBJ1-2	TGTGCCGGCAGCTTACGCGAGGGAATAAATGGCTACACCTTC	CAGSLREGINGYTF
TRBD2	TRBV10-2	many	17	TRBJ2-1	TGCGCCAGCAGTGAGCCCTTCACTAGCGGGAGCCACAATGAGCAGTTCTTC	CASSEPFTSGSHNEQFF
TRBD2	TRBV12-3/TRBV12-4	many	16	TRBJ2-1	TGTGCCAGCAGCAAGGGACTAGCGGGAGAGTGGGCCGAGCAGTTCTTC	CASSKGLAGEWAEQFF
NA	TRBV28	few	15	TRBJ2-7	TGTGCCAGCAGTTTACGGCCAGGGACCTCCTACGAGCAGTACTTC	CASSLRPGTSYEQYF
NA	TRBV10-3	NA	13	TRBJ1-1	TGTGCCATCAGAGGTGTTCGGGACACTGAAGCTTTCTTT	CAIRGVRDTEAFF
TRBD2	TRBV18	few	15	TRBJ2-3	TGTGCCAGCTCACAGGCGGGGGTTAGCACAGATACGCAGTATTTT	CASSQAGVSTDTQYF
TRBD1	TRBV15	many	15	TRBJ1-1	TGTGCCACCAGCGGAAAGACAGGGTCGGAAACTGAAGCTTTCTTT	CATSGKTGSETEAFF
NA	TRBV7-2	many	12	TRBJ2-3	TGTGCCAGCAGCCTGCCGGGGAATACGCAGTATTTT	CASSLPGNTQYF
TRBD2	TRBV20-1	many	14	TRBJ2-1	TGCAGTGCGGGAGTAGCGGGAGTATACAATGAGCAGTTCTTC	CSAGVAGVYNEQFF
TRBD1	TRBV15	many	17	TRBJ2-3	TGTGCCACCAGCAGGTTCCCCACACCTACAGGGGCAGATACGCAGTATTTT	CATSRFPTPTGADTQYF
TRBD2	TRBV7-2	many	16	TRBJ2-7	TGTGCCAGCAGCCCAGGGTCGGGGCTAGCGGGCGCCGAGCAGTACTTC	CASSPGSGLAGAEQYF
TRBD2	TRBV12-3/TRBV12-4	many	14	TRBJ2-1	TGTGCCAGCAGCTTAGCGGGAGGGGGCGATGAGCAGTTCTTC	CASSLAGGGDEQFF
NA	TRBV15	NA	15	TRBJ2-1	TGTGCCACCAGCAGAGAGTTGGCCACCTACAATGAGCAGTTCTTC	CATSRELATYNEQFF
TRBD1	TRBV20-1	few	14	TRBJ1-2	TGCAGTGCTAGAAGACAGGGGTTAAACTATGGCTACACCTTC	CSARRQGLNYGYTF
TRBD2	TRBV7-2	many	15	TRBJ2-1	TGTGCCAGCAGCCGCCTAGCGGGAGCTTACAATGAGCAGTTCTTC	CASSRLAGAYNEQFF
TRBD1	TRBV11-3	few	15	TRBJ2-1	TGTGCCAGCAGCTTAGAGACAGGGGGAAGAAATGAGCAGTTCTTC	CASSLETGGRNEQFF
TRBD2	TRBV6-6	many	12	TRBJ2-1	TGTGCCAGCAGTTATGTAGCGGGAGACTCGTTCTTC	CASSYVAGDSFF
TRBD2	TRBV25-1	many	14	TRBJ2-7	TGTGCCAGCAGTTCGACTAGCGGGCTCTACGAGCAGTACTTC	CASSSTSGLYEQYF
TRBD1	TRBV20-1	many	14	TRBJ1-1	TGCAGTGCTAGAGAGGAGACAGGGGGCACTGAAGCTTTCTTT	CSAREETGGTEAFF
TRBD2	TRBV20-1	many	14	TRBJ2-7	TGCAGTGCTACTTCGCGGGGAGGGATCCACGAGCAGTACTTC	CSATSRGGIHEQYF
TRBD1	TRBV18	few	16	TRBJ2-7	TGTGCCAGCTCACCAACATTAGGGACAGGGCGCGACGAGCAGTACTTC	CASSPTLGTGRDEQYF
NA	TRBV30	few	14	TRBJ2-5	TGTGCCTGGAGTGTAAGAGACAGGAGGGAGACCCAGTACTTC	CAWSVRDRRETQYF
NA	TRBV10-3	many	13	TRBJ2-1	TGTGCCATCAGTGAGTCCGTGTTGGATGAGCAGTTCTTC	CAISESVLDEQFF